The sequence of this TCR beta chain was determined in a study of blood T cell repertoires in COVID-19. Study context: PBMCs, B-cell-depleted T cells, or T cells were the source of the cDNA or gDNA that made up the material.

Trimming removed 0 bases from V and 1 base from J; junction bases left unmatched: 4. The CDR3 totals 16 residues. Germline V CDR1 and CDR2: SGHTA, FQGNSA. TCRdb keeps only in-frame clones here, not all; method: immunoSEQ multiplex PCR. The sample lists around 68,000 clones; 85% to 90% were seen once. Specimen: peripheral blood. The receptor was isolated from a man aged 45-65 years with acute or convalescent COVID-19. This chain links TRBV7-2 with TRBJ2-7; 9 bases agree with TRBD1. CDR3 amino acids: CASSLARQGGSYEQYF. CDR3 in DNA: TGTGCCAGCAGCTTAGCCCGACAGGGGGGATCCTACGAGCAGTACTTC.